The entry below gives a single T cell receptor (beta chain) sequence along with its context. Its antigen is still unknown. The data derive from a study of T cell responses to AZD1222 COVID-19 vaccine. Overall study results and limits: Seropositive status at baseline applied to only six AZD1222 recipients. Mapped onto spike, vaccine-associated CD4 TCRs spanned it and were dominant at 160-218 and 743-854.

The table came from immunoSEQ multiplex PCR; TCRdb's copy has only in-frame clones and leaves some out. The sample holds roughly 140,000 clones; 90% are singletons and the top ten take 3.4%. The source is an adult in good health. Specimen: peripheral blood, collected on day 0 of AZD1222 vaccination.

Here the CDR3 reads CASSKTGGDTGELFF. CDR3 in DNA: TGTGCCAGTAGTAAGACAGGGGGCGACACCGGGGAGCTGTTTTTT. The chain uses TRBV19 and TRBJ2-2; 10 nucleotides agree with TRBD1. V was pared by 4 bases and J by 3 bases, with 2 bases of the junction left unmatched. Germline V lookup: CDR1 LNHDA, CDR2 SQIVND (reference sequence). CDR3 length: 15 residues.